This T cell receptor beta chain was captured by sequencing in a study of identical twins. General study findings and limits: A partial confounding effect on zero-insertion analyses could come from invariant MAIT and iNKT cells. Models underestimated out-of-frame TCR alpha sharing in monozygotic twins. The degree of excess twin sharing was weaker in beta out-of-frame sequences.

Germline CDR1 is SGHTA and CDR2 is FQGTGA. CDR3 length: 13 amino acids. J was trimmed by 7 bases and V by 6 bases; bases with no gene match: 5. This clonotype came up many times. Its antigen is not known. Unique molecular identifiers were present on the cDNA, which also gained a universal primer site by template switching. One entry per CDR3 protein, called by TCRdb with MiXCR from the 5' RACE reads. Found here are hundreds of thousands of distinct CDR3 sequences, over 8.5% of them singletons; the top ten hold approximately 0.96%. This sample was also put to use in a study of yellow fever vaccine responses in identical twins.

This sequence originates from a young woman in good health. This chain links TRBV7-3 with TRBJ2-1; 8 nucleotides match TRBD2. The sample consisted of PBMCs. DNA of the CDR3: TGTGCCAGCAGTTACGGGGGGGCAAATGAGCAGTTCTTC. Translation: CASSYGGANEQFF.